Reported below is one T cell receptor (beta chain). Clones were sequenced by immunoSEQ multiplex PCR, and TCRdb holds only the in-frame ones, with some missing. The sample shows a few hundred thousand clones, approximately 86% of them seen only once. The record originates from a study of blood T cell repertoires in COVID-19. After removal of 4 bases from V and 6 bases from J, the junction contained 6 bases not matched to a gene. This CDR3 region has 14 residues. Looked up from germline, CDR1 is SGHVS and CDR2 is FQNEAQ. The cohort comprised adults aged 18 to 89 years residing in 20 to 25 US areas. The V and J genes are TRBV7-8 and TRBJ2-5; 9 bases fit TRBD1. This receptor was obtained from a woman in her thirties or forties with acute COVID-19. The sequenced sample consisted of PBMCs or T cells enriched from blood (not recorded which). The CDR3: CASSSAGQGKTQYF. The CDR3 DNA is TGTGCCAGCAGCTCCGCGGGACAGGGAAAGACCCAGTACTTC.